This T cell receptor (beta chain) derives from a study of blood T cell repertoires in COVID-19. Study-level information: Sites in the United States, Italy and Spain provided acute and convalescent COVID-19 samples. T cells, B-cell-depleted T cells, or PBMCs provided the cDNA or gDNA that served as material.

The CDR3 has 14 residues. The germline V and J ends were trimmed by 1 base and 6 bases, with 10 bases remaining between them. Germline-derived CDR1 and CDR2 are SGHTA and FQGNSA. Here immunoSEQ multiplex PCR was the method, and the copy in TCRdb shows in-frame clones only, minus some. The profile shows hundreds of thousands of clones, roughly 90% of them singletons. Participant ages covered about 18 to 90 years across about 22 US areas. Categorization into cohorts depended on clinical history that participants reported. The sequence was collected from a woman under 30 who had recovered from COVID-19. Sequenced sample: PBMCs or T cells enriched from blood (not recorded which). This rearrangement joins TRBV7-2 to TRBJ1-5; possible D gene TRBD1, 6 bases. CDR3 residues: CASSLVRDIQPQHF. The CDR3 DNA follows: TGTGCCAGCAGCTTAGTCAGGGACATTCAGCCCCAGCATTTT.